These 31 T cell receptor beta chains were all obtained from the same sample, sequenced in a study of human thymus T cells. Using immunoSEQ multiplex PCR, the repertoire was profiled, and TCRdb retains in-frame clones only, with some absent. The sample records 60,000 to 75,000 clones, roughly 94% being singletons. Thymic tissue was derived from resections collected during corrective heart surgery. The sample taken for sequencing was thymus tissue. The source of these receptors is a girl less than two years old with a congenital heart defect but otherwise immunologically healthy.

This chain links TRBV27 with TRBJ2-3; 14 positions match TRBD2. The CDR3 sequence is 17 residues long. The V gene end was trimmed by 3 bases and the J gene end by 5 bases; junction bases not matched to a gene: 7. Germline-derived CDR1 and CDR2 are MNHEY and SMNVEV (reference sequence). DNA for the CDR3: TGTGCCAGCAGTTTCCTACCGGGACTAGCGGGAGAAGATACGCAGTATTTT. Protein product: CASSFLPGLAGEDTQYF.

CDR3 coding DNA: TGTGCCAGCAGCGTATGGCTAGCGGGAGGGCAAGAGACCCAGTACTTC. It codes for CASSVWLAGGQETQYF. V and J are TRBV9 and TRBJ2-5; TRBD2 agrees at 12 bases. The V gene end was trimmed by 1 base and the J gene end by 2 bases; junction bases not matched to a gene: 3. Germline loops: CDR1 SGDLS, CDR2 YYNGEE. The CDR3 is made up of 16 amino acids.

This sequence joins TRBV7-9 and TRBJ2-7, with 7 bases identical to TRBD1. Germline CDR1 and CDR2: SEHNR and FQNEAQ (reference sequence). Unmatched junction bases numbered 7, after V lost 5 bases and J lost 6 bases. The CDR3 is 13 residues long. Here the CDR3 DNA reads TGTGCCAGCAGCCACCGACAGGGCCCCGAGCAGTACTTC. Translated: CASSHRQGPEQYF.

This CDR3 is CASGQTEPGDTEAFF. In nucleotides, the CDR3 is TGTGCCAGCGGCCAGACCGAACCTGGGGACACTGAAGCTTTCTTT. The chain couples TRBV6-1 to TRBJ1-1, with unresolved D. V was clipped by 8 bases and J by 3 bases, with 19 bases between them. The germline V gene encodes CDR1 MNHNS and CDR2 SASEGT. The CDR3 sequence is 15 residues long.

The chain uses TRBV2 and TRBJ2-5; D possibly uses TRBD1 or TRBD2 (5 bases each). This CDR3 comprises 17 residues. The V and J ends lost 6 bases and 4 bases respectively, with 24 bases between them. Germline CDR1 reads SNHLY; CDR2 reads FYNNEI. CDR3 region: CASSKGVPGTKGETQYF. The CDR3 coding sequence is TGTGCCAGCAGCAAAGGGGTTCCGGGGACCAAGGGAGAGACCCAGTACTTC.

This chain links TRBV18 with TRBJ1-2; 7 bases match TRBD1. The CDR3 is made up of 15 amino acids. The ends lost 3 bases at V and 2 bases at J; junction bases unmatched: 6. CDR1 is KGHSH, CDR2 LQKENI, per germline. The CDR3 DNA follows: TGTGCCAGCTCACCCCCGGGACAGAACAACTATGGCTACACCTTC. Translation: CASSPPGQNNYGYTF. Using reference TRBV18 and TRBJ1-2 for the parts outside the CDR3, the full variable domain is NAGVMQNPRHLVRRRGQEARLRCSPMKGHSHVYWYRQLPEEGLKFMVYLQKENIIDESGMPKERFSAEFPKEGPSILRIQQVVRGDSAAYFCASSPPGQNNYGYTFGSGTRLTVV.

The chain uses TRBV5-4 and TRBJ2-5; 11 bases align to TRBD1. CDR1 is SGHNT, CDR2 YYREEE, per germline (reference sequence). Trimming took 4 bases from V and 4 from J; bases not matched to a gene: 6. The CDR3 has 15 residues. CDR3 nucleotide sequence: TGTGCCAGCAGCCTCCGGGACAGGGGGGGAGAGACCCAGTACTTC. This translates into CASSLRDRGGETQYF. Drawing the rest from reference TRBV5-4 and TRBJ2-5, the complete variable domain is ETGVTQSPTHLIKTRGQQVTLRCSSQSGHNTVSWYQQALGQGPQFIFQYYREEENGRGNFPPRFSGLQFPNYSSELNVNALELDDSALYLCASSLRDRGGETQYFGPGTRLLVL.

This clone showed up just once. The chain employs TRBV10-3 and TRBJ2-1; D possibly corresponds to TRBD1 (5 bases). Germline V gene lookup returns CDR1 ENHRY and CDR2 SYGVKD. V lost 6 bases and J 7 bases, leaving 16 bases between the germline ends. This CDR3 comprises 14 residues. The CDR3 sequence is CAISLTVKWNEQFF. The CDR3 bases are TGTGCCATCAGCTTGACAGTTAAGTGGAATGAGCAGTTCTTC.

The rearrangement links TRBV27 to TRBJ2-2; TRBD1 matches at 7 bases. V was pared by 6 bases and J by 8 bases, with 12 bases of the junction left unmatched. The V gene's germline CDR1 is MNHEY and CDR2 SMNVEV (reference sequence). There are 15 residues in the CDR3. CDR3 coding DNA: TGTGCCAGCAGCCCTCAACAGGGGCCGGGGGGGGAGCTGTTTTTT. As protein: CASSPQQGPGGELFF.

The genes are TRBV9 and TRBJ2-3; possible D gene TRBD1, 6 bases. With 4 bases removed from V and 4 bases from J, the gap between germline ends came to 16 bases. The V gene's germline CDR1 is SGDLS and CDR2 YYNGEE. The CDR3 extends over 15 amino acids. The CDR3 region is CASSPLGGDADTQYF. The CDR3 DNA follows: TGTGCCAGCAGCCCCCTAGGGGGAGACGCAGATACGCAGTATTTT. Full variable domain (missing parts from reference TRBV9 and TRBJ2-3): DSGVTQTPKHLITATGQRVTLRCSPRSGDLSVYWYQQSLDQGLQFLIQYYNGEERAKGNILERFSAQQFPDLHSELNLSSLELGDSALYFCASSPLGGDADTQYFGPGTRLTVL.

The gene calls are TRBV29-1 and TRBJ2-1; D call uncertain. The ends were cut back, 0 bases at V and 11 bases at J, with 17 bases in the middle. CDR1 and CDR2 (germline): SQVTM, ANQGSEA. This CDR3 is built from 14 residues. The CDR3 bases are TGCAGCGTTGAAGAAGAAGAGGCCGCCCCAAAGCAGTTCTTC. It is translated as CSVEEEEAAPKQFF.

The sample holds a few counts of this clone. The J gene is TRBJ2-1, the V gene TRBV14; TRBD2 aligns across 9 bases. CDR3 length: 17 residues. Germline CDR1 and CDR2: SGHDN and FVKESK. V shed 0 bases and J 9 bases; nucleotides not matched to a gene: 12. CDR3 nucleotide sequence: TGTGCCAGCAGCCAAGATTCAGCGGGAGGCCCCCGGGGTGAGCAGTTCTTC. It translates to CASSQDSAGGPRGEQFF.

V gene TRBV10-2 combines with J gene TRBJ2-3; 7 nucleotides line up with TRBD2. Germline CDR1 WSHSY, CDR2 SAAADI. Trimming at V came to 4 bases and at J to 4 bases, leaving 11 bases not matched to a gene. There are 16 residues in the CDR3. The CDR3 region is CASSAATTSTADTQYF. The DNA of the CDR3 is TGCGCCAGCAGTGCCGCGACGACTAGCACTGCAGATACGCAGTATTTT.

V and J are TRBV19 and TRBJ1-1, with no clear D. The CDR3 has 11 residues. Germline V gene data show CDR1 as LNHDA and CDR2 as SQIVND (reference sequence). Trimming cost V 9 bases and J 1 base, with 6 bases left between them. CDR3 in DNA: TGTGCCAGCCACACGAACACTGAAGCTTTCTTT. Its protein product is CASHTNTEAFF.

The chain joins TRBV5-6 to TRBJ2-6; a possible D gene is TRBD1 (6 bases). CDR1 is SGHDT and CDR2 is YYEEEE in the germline V gene. V shed 3 bases and J shed 2 bases, with 12 bases lying between them. CDR3 length: 16 residues. The DNA for the CDR3 is TGTGCCAGCAGCTCGTGGGGGCCGGCTGGGGCCAACGTCCTGACTTTC. Its protein product is CASSSWGPAGANVLTF. The whole variable domain, remainder taken from reference TRBV5-6 and TRBJ2-6, is DAGVTQSPTHLIKTRGQQVTLRCSPKSGHDTVSWYQQALGQGPQFIFQYYEEEERQRGNFPDRFSGHQFPNYSSELNVNALLLGDSALYLCASSSWGPAGANVLTFGAGSRLTVL.

This chain joins TRBV11-2 and TRBJ2-3; 12 positions match TRBD2. V dropped 5 bases and J dropped 2; count of bases not matched to a gene: 11. Germline V lookup: CDR1 SGHAT, CDR2 FQNNGV. The CDR3 is 18 amino acids. CDR3 DNA sequence: TGTGCCAGCAGCATTAGACCGGCTAGCGGGAGGGTCACAGATACGCAGTATTTT. Protein sequence: CASSIRPASGRVTDTQYF.

This clone appeared a single time. V and J are TRBV4-1 and TRBJ2-7; maybe TRBD2 (6 bases). The germline V gene has CDR1 MGHRA and CDR2 YSYEKL. Trimming shortened V by 0 bases and J by 2 bases, and 17 bases separated the two germline ends. CDR3 length: 17 amino acids. The CDR3 spells CASSQDDGGQVPYEQYF. The CDR3 DNA reads TGCGCCAGCAGCCAAGATGACGGAGGGCAGGTTCCCTACGAGCAGTACTTC.

CDR3 amino acids: CASSLERWEGKNNEQFF. The CDR3 DNA reads TGCGCCAGCAGCCTGGAGAGGTGGGAGGGTAAAAACAATGAGCAGTTCTTC. The chain has TRBV5-1 and TRBJ2-1, with 7 bases fitting TRBD2. Germline V gene data show CDR1 as SGHRS and CDR2 as YFSETQ. V shed 4 bases and J 5 bases; nucleotides not matched to a gene: 15. The CDR3 covers 17 residues.

This clone came up once. The chain combines TRBV9 with TRBJ2-2, with 7 bases fitting TRBD1. This CDR3 has 16 amino acids. Germline V gene data show CDR1 as SGDLS and CDR2 as YYNGEE. V dropped 0 bases and J dropped 0; count of bases not matched to a gene: 2. The CDR3 loop reads CASSVEGQPNTGELFF. The CDR3 DNA sequence: TGTGCCAGCAGCGTAGAGGGACAGCCGAACACCGGGGAGCTGTTTTTT.

V gene TRBV28 combines with J gene TRBJ1-4; D is unclear. Trimming cost V 4 bases and J 3 bases, with 15 bases left between them. The CDR3 extends over 16 amino acids. Germline CDR1 MDHEN, CDR2 SYDVKM. CDR3 DNA sequence: TGTGCCAGCAGTTCGCGGACGGAGGGCTCTAATGAAAAACTGTTTTTT. It yields the protein CASSSRTEGSNEKLFF.

The chain links TRBV28 to TRBJ1-1; D is unclear. CDR1 MDHEN and CDR2 SYDVKM come from the germline V gene. Trimming left V 5 bases short and J 8 bases short, with 9 bases between. This CDR3 region has 11 residues. The CDR3 loop reads CASSGFWEAFF. CDR3 in DNA: TGTGCCAGCAGTGGGTTTTGGGAAGCTTTCTTT. The full variable domain, completed using reference TRBV28 and TRBJ1-1, is DVKVTQSSRYLVKRTGEKVFLECVQDMDHENMFWYRQDPGLGLRLIYFSYDVKMKEKGDIPEGYSVSREKKERFSLILESASTNQTSMYLCASSGFWEAFFGQGTRLTVV.

The J gene is TRBJ1-3, the V gene TRBV19; 8 bases align to TRBD1. Germline CDR1 LNHDA, CDR2 SQIVND (reference sequence). The CDR3 totals 16 residues. Losses at the gene ends were 6 bases for V and 0 bases for J; bases not matched to a gene: 7. CDR3 DNA sequence: TGTGCCAGTAGACGGGGGACAGGAACCTCTGGAAACACCATATATTTT. Translated, it gives CASRRGTGTSGNTIYF.

The chain combines TRBV30 with TRBJ1-1, with D possibly being TRBD1 (5 bases). CDR3 size: 15 residues. Germline CDR1 is GTSNPN and CDR2 is SVGIG (reference sequence). V was pared by 2 bases and J by 0 bases, with 13 bases between. CDR3 sequence: CAWSRAGNLNTEAFF. CDR3 nucleotide sequence: TGTGCCTGGAGTAGGGCAGGGAATTTGAACACTGAAGCTTTCTTT. Drawing the rest from reference TRBV30 and TRBJ1-1, the complete variable domain is SQTIHQWPATLVQPVGSPLSLECTVEGTSNPNLYWYRQAAGRGLQLLFYSVGIGQISSEVPQNLSASRPQDRQFILSSKKLLLSDSGFYLCAWSRAGNLNTEAFFGQGTRLTVV.

The chain links TRBV10-3 to TRBJ1-2; D remains ambiguous. In germline, CDR1 is ENHRY, CDR2 SYGVKD. This CDR3 contains 13 residues. V gave up 5 bases and J gave up 0 bases, with 7 bases separating them. The CDR3 spells CAISQDPNYGYTF. CDR3 DNA: TGTGCCATCAGTCAAGACCCTAACTATGGCTACACCTTC.

This sequence joins TRBV4-1 and TRBJ1-2; possible D gene TRBD1, 5 bases. The CDR3 extends over 15 amino acids. The germline V gene has CDR1 MGHRA and CDR2 YSYEKL. The V end lost 1 base, the J end lost 2 bases, and 11 bases lay between the germline ends. The chain's CDR3 is CASSQVGGSNYGYTF. The CDR3 coding sequence is TGCGCCAGCAGCCAAGTGGGGGGGTCCAACTATGGCTACACCTTC.

This clone was picked up a small number of times. CDR3 sequence reads: CASTSGNQPQHF. The CDR3 DNA follows: TGTGCCAGCACTTCAGGGAATCAGCCCCAGCATTTT. The chain couples TRBV4-2 to TRBJ1-5; weak D call: TRBD1 (5 bases). The length of the CDR3 is 12 residues. V lost 7 bases and J 4 bases, leaving 8 bases between the germline ends. Germline V gives CDR1 LGHNA, CDR2 YNFKEQ.

The V gene is TRBV19, the J gene TRBJ1-5; 7 nucleotides line up with TRBD1. Germline V lookup: CDR1 LNHDA, CDR2 SQIVND (reference sequence). Germline trimming cut 1 base from V and 6 bases from J; bases unmatched to any gene: 21. The CDR3 runs 20 residues. As DNA, the CDR3 is TGTGCCAGTAGTATAGTAGGGGGCCCGGATAAATCAGGATATGGTCAGCCCCAGCATTTT. It translates to CASSIVGGPDKSGYGQPQHF.

This clone was seen once. The V call is TRBV7-3, the J call TRBJ2-2; D unresolved. Looked up from germline, CDR1 is SGHTA and CDR2 is FQGTGA. The CDR3 has 13 amino acids. Trimming took off 5 bases at V and 6 bases at J, with 10 bases between the two ends. CDR3 loop: CASSHPDAGELFF. DNA of the CDR3: TGTGCCAGCAGCCACCCGGACGCCGGGGAGCTGTTTTTT.

The V call is TRBV5-4, the J call TRBJ1-4, with no clear D. From germline, CDR1 is SGHNT and CDR2 YYREEE (reference sequence). The germline V and J ends were trimmed by 4 bases and 4 bases, with 8 bases remaining between them. The CDR3 is 13 residues long. CDR3 sequence: CASSPAINEKLFF. In DNA form, the CDR3 reads TGTGCCAGCAGCCCCGCCATTAATGAAAAACTGTTTTTT.

The chain is built from TRBV28 and TRBJ1-1, with D possibly being TRBD1 (5 bases). The germline gives CDR1 MDHEN, CDR2 SYDVKM. Between the trimmed V and J ends, which lost 6 bases and 8 bases, there was a span of 22 bases. There are 15 residues in the CDR3. CDR3 coding DNA: TGTGCCAGCAGCCCGGAGGGGAGGTCAACGAGGGAAGCTTTCTTT. This sequence encodes CASSPEGRSTREAFF.

The V call is TRBV19, the J call TRBJ2-1, with a weak D call TRBD2 (5 bases). This CDR3 region has 14 residues. V lost 8 bases and J lost 8, with 19 bases in between. The germline V gene has CDR1 LNHDA and CDR2 SQIVND (reference sequence). The CDR3 loop reads CASCQSSSRDEQFF. As DNA, the CDR3 is TGTGCCAGTTGCCAGTCTAGCTCTAGGGATGAGCAGTTCTTC. Complete variable domain (other parts from reference TRBV19 and TRBJ2-1): DGGITQSPKYLFRKEGQNVTLSCEQNLNHDAMYWYRQDPGQGLRLIYYSQIVNDFQKGDIAEGYSVSREKKESFPLTVTSAQKNPTAFYLCASCQSSSRDEQFFGPGTRLTVL.